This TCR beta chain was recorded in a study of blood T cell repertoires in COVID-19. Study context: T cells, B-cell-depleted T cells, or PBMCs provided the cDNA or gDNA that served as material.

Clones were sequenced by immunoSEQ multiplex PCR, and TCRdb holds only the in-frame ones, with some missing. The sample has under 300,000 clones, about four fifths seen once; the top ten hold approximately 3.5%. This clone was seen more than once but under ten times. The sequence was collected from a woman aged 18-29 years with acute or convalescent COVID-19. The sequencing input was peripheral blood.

CDR3 in amino acids: CASSSGAPHTEAFF. The CDR3 coding sequence is TGTGCCAGCAGCTCAGGGGCCCCCCACACTGAAGCTTTCTTT. The chain employs TRBV27 and TRBJ1-1; possible D gene TRBD1, 6 bases. Trimming removed 6 bases from V and 3 bases from J, with 14 bases in between. The CDR3 runs to 14 residues. CDR1 and CDR2 from the germline V gene are MNHEY and SMNVEV (reference sequence).